The T cell receptor (beta chain) under discussion was sequenced for a study of cytomegalovirus exposure and HLA in healthy donors. Study information: A later analysis reported the roughly 120 validation repertoires used the same platform as the approximately 660 first-cohort repertoires.

Sequencing was performed with immunoSEQ multiplex PCR; in TCRdb, only in-frame clones are kept and a portion is missing. The sample records 120,000 or so clones, more than 85% being singletons. Study-level points and caveats: Specificity of a few CMV-associated chains for CMV antigens was verified in vitro. The study listed about 150 cytomegalovirus-associated TCR beta chains.

On this clone itself: Its cognate antigen is unknown.

V lost 5 bases and J lost 5, with 16 bases in between. Germline CDR1 MNHEY, CDR2 SMNVEV (reference sequence). CDR3 length: 15 amino acids. This TCR came from a man aged 18 to 35 in good health and CMV-seropositive. The J gene is TRBJ2-1, the V gene TRBV27; possible D gene TRBD2, 5 bases. Sequenced material: PBMCs. For the CDR3, the DNA is TGTGCCAGCAGTATAGGAGGTACTCTAAACAATGAGCAGTTCTTC. This codes for CASSIGGTLNNEQFF.